The rows below give T cell receptor beta chains drawn from one sample of a study of T cell repertoires in cytomegalovirus infection. The antigens for these receptors are not known. From the reads, TCRdb called clonotypes with MiXCR, one entry per CDR3 protein. The data show hundreds of thousands of distinct CDR3 sequences, about 42% seen once. The material was cultured PBMCs, obtained from culture after CMV antigen stimulation. The receptors come from a human donor in good health (CMV status not recorded). Some clones in this sample may be carry-over from other donors' samples. The CDR3 runs from the conserved cysteine through the conserved F or W. D genes are given only for firm matches. Rows give clone size only sometimes, using once, few, many, or a class for an expanded clone.

>TRBJ1-3|few|-|TRBV7-2
CASSLGPRSSGNTIYF
TGTGCCAGCAGCTTAGGGCCGAGAAGCTCTGGAAACACCATATATTTT
>TRBJ1-2|many|-|TRBV7-2
CASSFGRGPYGYTF
TGTGCCAGCAGCTTTGGCAGGGGACCCTATGGCTACACCTTC
>TRBJ2-5|once|TRBD2|TRBV9
CASSVSGGQETQYF
TGTGCCAGCAGCGTTAGCGGGGGACAAGAGACCCAGTACTTC
>TRBJ2-7|-|TRBD1|TRBV18
CASSGTGGLYEQYF
TGTGCCAGCTCAGGGACAGGGGGCCTCTACGAGCAGTACTTC
>TRBJ1-1|few|-|TRBV7-2
CASSLIVVGYTEAFF
TGTGCCAGCAGCTTAATCGTGGTAGGGTACACTGAAGCTTTCTTT
>TRBJ1-1|few|-|TRBV12-3/TRBV12-4
CASSLGRVGPKNTEAFF
TGTGCCAGCAGTTTGGGCCGGGTTGGGCCCAAGAACACTGAAGCTTTCTTT
>TRBJ2-3|-|-|TRBV6-6
CASSYSGKGADTQYF
TGTGCCAGCAGTTACTCAGGGAAGGGGGCAGATACGCAGTATTTT
>TRBJ2-3|-|-|TRBV7-2
CASSPSGADTQYF
TGTGCCAGCAGCCCCTCGGGTGCAGATACGCAGTATTTT
>TRBJ1-4|-|-|TRBV12-3/TRBV12-4
CASTREITEKLFF
TGTGCCAGCACCCGGGAGATAACTGAAAAACTGTTTTTT
>TRBJ2-1|many|-|TRBV7-2
CASSLLGSDEQFF
TGTGCCAGCAGCTTACTAGGGTCCGATGAGCAGTTCTTC
>TRBJ2-5|-|-|TRBV6-2/TRBV6-3
CASSYSGRGSQTQYF
TGTGCCAGCAGTTACTCAGGAAGGGGTTCTCAGACCCAGTACTTC
>TRBJ1-1|many|-|TRBV7-2
CASSLTPAFTEAFF
TGTGCCAGCAGCTTAACCCCTGCCTTCACTGAAGCTTTCTTT
>TRBJ2-5|-|TRBD2|TRBV6-2/TRBV6-3
CASSSLTSGAEETQYF
TGTGCCAGCAGTTCTTTGACTAGCGGGGCGGAAGAGACCCAGTACTTC
>TRBJ1-1|-|-|TRBV6-6
CASINSGDTEAFF
TGTGCCAGCATCAATTCGGGAGACACTGAAGCTTTCTTT
>TRBJ1-3|few|-|TRBV7-8
CASSFSDTSGNTIYF
TGTGCCAGCAGCTTTTCGGACACGTCTGGAAACACCATATATTTT
>TRBJ1-5|-|-|TRBV19
CASSKSLDQPQHF
TGTGCCAGTAGTAAGTCCCTCGATCAGCCCCAGCATTTT
>TRBJ1-1|-|-|TRBV19
CASSRGFLGTEAFF
TGTGCCAGTAGTCGGGGGTTCTTGGGCACTGAAGCTTTCTTT
>TRBJ2-5|-|-|TRBV7-2
CASSEDSQETQYF
TGTGCCAGCAGCGAGGACAGCCAAGAGACCCAGTACTTC
>TRBJ2-7|few|-|TRBV6-2/TRBV6-3
CASSYYGPSIGYEQYF
TGTGCCAGCAGTTACTATGGGCCATCGATAGGATACGAGCAGTACTTC
>TRBJ2-1|-|-|TRBV12-3/TRBV12-4
CASGWTGNYNEQFF
TGTGCCAGCGGTTGGACCGGGAATTACAATGAGCAGTTCTTC
>TRBJ1-5|-|-|TRBV12-3/TRBV12-4
CASSLWRRARQPQHF
TGTGCCAGCAGTTTATGGCGCAGGGCTCGCCAGCCCCAGCATTTT
>TRBJ2-3|many|TRBD2|TRBV7-2
CASSLAAGGDTQYF
TGTGCCAGCAGCTTAGCGGCGGGGGGAGATACGCAGTATTTT
>TRBJ2-3|-|-|TRBV19
CASSALPGLDTQYF
TGTGCCAGTAGTGCCCTACCGGGACTAGATACGCAGTATTTT
>TRBJ2-7|-|TRBD1|TRBV5-4
CASSLGQANSYEQYF
TGTGCCAGCAGCCTCGGACAGGCCAACTCCTACGAGCAGTACTTC
>TRBJ1-4|few|TRBD1|TRBV7-9
CASSSWDRNEKLFF
TGTGCCAGCAGCTCATGGGACAGGAATGAAAAACTGTTTTTT
>TRBJ2-1|-|TRBD1|TRBV27
CASSPYGQGSYDEQFF
TGTGCCAGCAGTCCTTACGGACAGGGAAGTTACGATGAGCAGTTCTTC
>TRBJ1-1|-|-|TRBV11-2
CASSLDQGGAAGAFF
TGTGCCAGCAGCTTAGATCAGGGAGGGGCTGCCGGAGCTTTCTTT
>TRBJ2-3|-|-|TRBV12-3/TRBV12-4
CATARGGTADTQYF
TGTGCCACCGCGAGGGGCGGGACCGCAGATACGCAGTATTTT
>TRBJ1-1|-|-|TRBV19
CATSLGNTEAFF
TGTGCCACCAGTTTGGGGAACACTGAAGCTTTCTTT
>TRBJ2-7|-|-|TRBV27
CASSAGQNYEQYF
TGTGCCAGCAGTGCGGGACAGAACTACGAGCAGTACTTC
>TRBJ2-1|-|TRBD2|TRBV7-2
CASSPGRLLAGGGLDEQFF
TGTGCCAGCAGCCCCGGGAGGTTGCTAGCGGGAGGTGGGTTGGATGAGCAGTTCTTC
>TRBJ1-4|-|TRBD1|TRBV19
CASSTPPDRRQNEKLFF
TGTGCCAGTAGTACACCTCCGGACAGGCGACAAAATGAAAAACTGTTTTTT